This TCR beta chain derives from a study of human T cells and chemical hapten exposure. Findings and caveats of the study: Alopecia was present in the donors, so their immune response may differ from healthy people's.

This clonotype is labeled medium-sized (0.01 to 0.1%). Its specificity is unknown. Germline V lookup: CDR1 SQVTM, CDR2 ANQGSEA. The CDR3 is made up of 14 amino acids. After removal of 4 bases from V and 0 bases from J, the junction contained 3 bases not matched to a gene. Time point: patch test 1, 2 weeks after DPC sensitization. Treatment of the sample: therapeutic diphenylcyclopropenone sensitization with weekly scalp DPC. Methods used by the authors: Per sample, the median was 95,638 TCRs, with values from 23,224 to 690,600. From the RACE reads, TCRdb called clonotypes with MiXCR, one entry per CDR3 protein. In this record, the V and J calls reflect TCRdb's handling and not the investigators' own analysis. The sample consists of about 49,000 distinct CDR3 sequences, 9.3% of them appearing once.

This sequence joins TRBV29-1 and TRBJ1-5, with 7 bases identical to TRBD1. The clonotype was recovered from a woman aged 45-65 years with alopecia areata. Some clones in this sample may be carry-over from other donors' samples. Sample: whole blood, taken in connection with sensitization to the hapten diphenylcyclopropenone (DPC). Written as DNA, the CDR3 is TGCAGCGTTGGACAGGGCTATAGCAATCAGCCCCAGCATTTT. It codes for CSVGQGYSNQPQHF.